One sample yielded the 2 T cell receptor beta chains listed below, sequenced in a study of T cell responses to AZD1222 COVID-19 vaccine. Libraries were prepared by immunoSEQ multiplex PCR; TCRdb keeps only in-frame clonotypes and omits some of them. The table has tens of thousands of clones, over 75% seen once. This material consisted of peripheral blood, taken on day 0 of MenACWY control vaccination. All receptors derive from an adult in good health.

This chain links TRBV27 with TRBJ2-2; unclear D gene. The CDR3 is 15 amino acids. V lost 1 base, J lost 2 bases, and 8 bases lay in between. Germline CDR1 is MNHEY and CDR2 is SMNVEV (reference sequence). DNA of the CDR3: TGTGCCAGCAGTTTATTACAGTTCAACACCGGGGAGCTGTTTTTT. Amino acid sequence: CASSLLQFNTGELFF.

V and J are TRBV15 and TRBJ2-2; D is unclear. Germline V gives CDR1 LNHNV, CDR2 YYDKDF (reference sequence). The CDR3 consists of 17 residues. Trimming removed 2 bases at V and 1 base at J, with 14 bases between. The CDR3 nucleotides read TGTGCCACCAGCAGAACACAGCCCCGCCTGAACACCGGGGAGCTGTTTTTT. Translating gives CATSRTQPRLNTGELFF.